Listed below are T cell receptor beta chains from one sample, sequenced in a study of T cell repertoires in cytomegalovirus infection. TCRdb called the reads again in MiXCR, with one record for every CDR3 protein. Here the sample spans 740,000 or so distinct CDR3 sequences, less than 40% being singletons. Sequences were obtained from PBMCs. These receptors were taken from a human donor in good health (CMV status not recorded). Some clones in this sample may be carry-over from other donors' samples. Both conserved end residues are trimmed from each CDR3. Each record gives: D gene, V gene, CDR3 protein. A D gene is named only where the DNA matches it firmly.

>TRBD1|TRBV10-3
AIREQGADYGYT
>TRBD1|TRBV28
ASSNRGRGWHSMNTEAF
>TRBD1|TRBV10-2
ASSDRTGPTEAF
>TRBD2|TRBV5-5
ASKQLAEVAGGTNTGELF
>NA|TRBV28
ASSGRTGSGETQY
>TRBD1|TRBV7-9
ASSSTGTGHHEQY
>NA|TRBV30
AWRAAGARAGANVLT
>NA|TRBV7-4
ASTGTYGYT
>TRBD2|TRBV20-1
SASGGGAVGEQY
>NA|TRBV7-2
DSSFYNEQF
>TRBD1|TRBV14
ASSQDNPTGWEVWSPLH
>TRBD1|TRBV5-1
ASSLRPGQTTDTQY
>TRBD1|TRBV10-3
AISNYGGQDYGYT
>NA|TRBV11-2
ASSLDQTGDSRLTEAF
>NA|TRBV28
ASSFRGPTYEQY
>NA|TRBV20-1
SARDRHPSNQPQH
>NA|TRBV4-1
ASSQEWGTAKNIQY
>TRBD1|TRBV6-1
ASRDRQGGSQPQH
>TRBD1|TRBV6-5
ASSSRDRGPYNEQF
>TRBD1|TRBV12-3/TRBV12-4
ASDSGQRLIGQPQH
>NA|TRBV19
ASRTSDRPNTGELF
>NA|TRBV20-1
SATPGARNYGYT
>NA|TRBV11-2
ASSLESGGLGYT
>NA|TRBV24-1
ATSGATHQYNEQF
>TRBD2|TRBV30
AWTSGGGPYEQY
>TRBD1|TRBV7-2
ASSRGTGVVALRAF
>NA|TRBV28
ASRNREAGAGSNQPQH
>NA|TRBV5-1
ASEGRTGTSGANVLT
>NA|TRBV5-6
ASSSLGGQPQH
>TRBD2|TRBV11-2
ASSLSPGGVGSYEQY
>NA|TRBV11-3
ASSFPSGEAF
>TRBD2|TRBV28
ASSFLMASSGLAGDVAETQY
>NA|TRBV2
ARRGTFTGELF
>TRBD2|TRBV20-1
SAGLAGVSSYEQY
>NA|TRBV7-8
DSSLNLKNDQPQH
>NA|TRBV7-3
ASSHGSQPQH
>NA|TRBV19
ASSISRITGELF
>NA|TRBV6-1
ASRNPTAEAF
>NA|TRBV6-2/TRBV6-3
ASRRGELSNQPQH
>TRBD1|TRBV6-6
ASRDPGQGHEQY
>TRBD1|TRBV5-1
ASSLWTGVNEKLF
>NA|TRBV18
ASSPEVAATNEKLF
>TRBD1|TRBV20-1
SALQGLTGELF
>NA|TRBV7-4
ASSLPRGTGVSYNEQF
>NA|TRBV28
ASSASYEQF
>TRBD1|TRBV6-5
ASSYLGTGYSPLH